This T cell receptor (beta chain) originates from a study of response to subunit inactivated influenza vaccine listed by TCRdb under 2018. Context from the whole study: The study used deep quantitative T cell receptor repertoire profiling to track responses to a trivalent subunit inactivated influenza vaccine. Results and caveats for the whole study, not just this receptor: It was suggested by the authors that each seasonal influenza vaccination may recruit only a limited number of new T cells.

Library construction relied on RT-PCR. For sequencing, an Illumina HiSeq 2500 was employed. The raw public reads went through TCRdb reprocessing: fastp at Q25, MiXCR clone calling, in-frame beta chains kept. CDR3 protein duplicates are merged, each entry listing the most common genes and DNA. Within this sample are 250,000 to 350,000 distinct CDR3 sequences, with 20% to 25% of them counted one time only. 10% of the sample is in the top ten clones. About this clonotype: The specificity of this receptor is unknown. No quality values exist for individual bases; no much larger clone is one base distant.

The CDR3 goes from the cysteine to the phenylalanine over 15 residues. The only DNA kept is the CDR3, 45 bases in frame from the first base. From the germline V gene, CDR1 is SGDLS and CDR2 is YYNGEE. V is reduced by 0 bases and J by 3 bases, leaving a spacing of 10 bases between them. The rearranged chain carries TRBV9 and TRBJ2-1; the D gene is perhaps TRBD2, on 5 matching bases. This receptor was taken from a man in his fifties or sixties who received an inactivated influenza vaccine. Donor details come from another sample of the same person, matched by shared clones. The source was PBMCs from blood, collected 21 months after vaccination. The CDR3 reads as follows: CASSVVVGDYNEQFF. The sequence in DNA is TGTGCCAGCAGCGTAGTGGTGGGAGACTACAATGAGCAGTTCTTC.